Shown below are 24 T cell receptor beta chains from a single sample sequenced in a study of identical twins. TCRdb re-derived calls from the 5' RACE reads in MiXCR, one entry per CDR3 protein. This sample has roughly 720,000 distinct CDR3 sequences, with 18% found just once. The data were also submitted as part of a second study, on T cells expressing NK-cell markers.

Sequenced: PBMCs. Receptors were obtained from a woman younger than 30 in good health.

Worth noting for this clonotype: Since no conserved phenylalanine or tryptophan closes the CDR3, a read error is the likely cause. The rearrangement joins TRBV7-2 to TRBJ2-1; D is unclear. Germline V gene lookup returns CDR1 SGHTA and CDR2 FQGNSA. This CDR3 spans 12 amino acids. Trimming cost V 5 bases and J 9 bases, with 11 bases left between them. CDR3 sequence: CASSPTNGEQFL. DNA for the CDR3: TGTGCCAGCAGCCCTACTAACGGTGAGCAGTTCCTC.

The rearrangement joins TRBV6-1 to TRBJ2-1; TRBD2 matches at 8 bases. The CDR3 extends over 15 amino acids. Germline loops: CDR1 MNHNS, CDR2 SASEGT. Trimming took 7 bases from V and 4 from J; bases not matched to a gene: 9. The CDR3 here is CASTQRGGGYNEQFF. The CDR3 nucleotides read TGTGCCAGCACCCAGAGGGGCGGGGGGTACAATGAGCAGTTCTTC.

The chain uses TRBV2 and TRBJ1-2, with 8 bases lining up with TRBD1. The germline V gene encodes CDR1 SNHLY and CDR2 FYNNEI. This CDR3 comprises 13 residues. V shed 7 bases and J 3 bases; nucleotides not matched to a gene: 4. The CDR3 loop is CASTEDRDYGYTF. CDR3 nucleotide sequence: TGTGCCAGCACCGAGGACAGGGACTATGGCTACACCTTC.

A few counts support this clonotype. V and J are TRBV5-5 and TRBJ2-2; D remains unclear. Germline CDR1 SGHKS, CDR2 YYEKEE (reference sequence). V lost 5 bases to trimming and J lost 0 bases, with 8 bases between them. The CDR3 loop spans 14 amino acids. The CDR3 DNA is TGTGCCAGCAGTTCCCTAGCGAACACCGGGGAGCTGTTTTTT. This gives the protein CASSSLANTGELFF.

The chain's CDR3 is CASSQAQSSYNEQFF. The CDR3, as DNA: TGCGCCAGCAGCCAAGCCCAGAGCTCCTACAATGAGCAGTTCTTC. The V gene is TRBV4-3, the J gene TRBJ2-1; D remains unclear. The length of the CDR3 is 15 residues. Trimming took off 1 base at V and 0 bases at J, with 7 bases between the two ends. Germline V lookup: CDR1 LGHNA, CDR2 YSLEER.

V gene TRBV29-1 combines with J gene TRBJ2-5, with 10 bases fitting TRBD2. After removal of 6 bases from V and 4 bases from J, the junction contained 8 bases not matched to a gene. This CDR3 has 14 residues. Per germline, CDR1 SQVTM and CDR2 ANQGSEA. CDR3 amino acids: CSVGTSGVPETQYF. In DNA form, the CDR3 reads TGCAGCGTCGGTACTAGCGGGGTACCAGAGACCCAGTACTTC.

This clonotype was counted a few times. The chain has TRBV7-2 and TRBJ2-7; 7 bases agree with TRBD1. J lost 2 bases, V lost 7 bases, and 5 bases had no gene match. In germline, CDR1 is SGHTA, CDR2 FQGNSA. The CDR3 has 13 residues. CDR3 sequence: CASKDRPTYEQYF. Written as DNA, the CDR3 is TGTGCCAGCAAGGACAGGCCCACCTACGAGCAGTACTTC.

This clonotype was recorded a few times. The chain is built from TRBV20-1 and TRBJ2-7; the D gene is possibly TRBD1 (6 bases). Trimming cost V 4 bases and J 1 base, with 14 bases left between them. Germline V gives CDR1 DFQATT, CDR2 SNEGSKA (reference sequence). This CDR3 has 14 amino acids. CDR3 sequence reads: CSAKGWTESYEQYF. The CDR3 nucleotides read TGCAGTGCTAAGGGTTGGACAGAGTCCTACGAGCAGTACTTC.

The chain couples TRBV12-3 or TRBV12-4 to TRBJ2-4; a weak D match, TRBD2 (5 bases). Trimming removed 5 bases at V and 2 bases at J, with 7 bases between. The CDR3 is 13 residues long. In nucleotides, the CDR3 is TGTGCCAGCAGTGGAGGTTCCAAAAACATTCAGTACTTC. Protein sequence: CASSGGSKNIQYF.

The CDR3 is CASSHPRQGSIYEQYF. The DNA of the CDR3 is TGTGCCAGCAGCCATCCGAGACAGGGGAGTATCTACGAGCAGTACTTC. The rearrangement uses TRBV14 and TRBJ2-7, with TRBD1 matching over 8 bases. The germline V gene has CDR1 SGHDN and CDR2 FVKESK. V lost 3 bases to trimming and J lost 3 bases; unmatched junction nucleotides: 10. This CDR3 is 16 amino acids long.

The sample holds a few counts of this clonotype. The CDR3 DNA sequence: TGTGCCAGCAGCCTCCGAGACAGGGTGGCTGAAAAACTGTTTTTT. It is translated as CASSLRDRVAEKLFF. The chain employs TRBV7-2 and TRBJ1-4; 7 bases align to TRBD1. V shed 5 bases and J 7 bases; nucleotides not matched to a gene: 10. Germline values: CDR1 SGHTA, CDR2 FQGNSA. The CDR3 is made up of 15 amino acids. The whole variable domain, remainder taken from reference TRBV7-2 and TRBJ1-4, is GAGVSQSPSNKVTEKGKDVELRCDPISGHTALYWYRQSLGQGLEFLIYFQGNSAPDKSGLPSDRFSAERTGGSVSTLTIQRTQQEDSAVYLCASSLRDRVAEKLFFGSGTQLSVL.

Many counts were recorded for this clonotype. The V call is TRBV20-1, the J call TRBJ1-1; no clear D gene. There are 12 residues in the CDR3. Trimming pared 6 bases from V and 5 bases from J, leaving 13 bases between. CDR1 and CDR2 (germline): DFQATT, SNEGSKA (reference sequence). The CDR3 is CSAEYLVTEAFF. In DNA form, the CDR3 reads TGCAGTGCGGAATACCTAGTAACTGAAGCTTTCTTT.

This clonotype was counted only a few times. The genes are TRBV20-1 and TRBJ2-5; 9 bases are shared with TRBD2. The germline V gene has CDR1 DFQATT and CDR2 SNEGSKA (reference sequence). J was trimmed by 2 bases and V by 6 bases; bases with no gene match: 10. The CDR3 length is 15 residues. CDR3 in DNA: TGCAGTGCCGCGGGGCTAGCGGGGAGACAAGAGACCCAGTACTTC. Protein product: CSAAGLAGRQETQYF.

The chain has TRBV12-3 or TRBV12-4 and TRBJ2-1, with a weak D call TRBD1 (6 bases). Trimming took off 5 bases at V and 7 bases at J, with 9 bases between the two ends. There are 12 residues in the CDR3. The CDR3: CASSKGGNEQFF. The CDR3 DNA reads TGTGCCAGCAGTAAAGGGGGTAATGAGCAGTTCTTC.

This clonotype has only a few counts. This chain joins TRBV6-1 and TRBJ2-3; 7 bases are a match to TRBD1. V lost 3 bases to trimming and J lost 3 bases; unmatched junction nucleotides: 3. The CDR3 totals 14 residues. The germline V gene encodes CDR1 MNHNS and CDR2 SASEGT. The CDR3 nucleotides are TGTGCCAGCAGTGACCGGACAGGAACAGATACGCAGTATTTT. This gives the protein CASSDRTGTDTQYF.

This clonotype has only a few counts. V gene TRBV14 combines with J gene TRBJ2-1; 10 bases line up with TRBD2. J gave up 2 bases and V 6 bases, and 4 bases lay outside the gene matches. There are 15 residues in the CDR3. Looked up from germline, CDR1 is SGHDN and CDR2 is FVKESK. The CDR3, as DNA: TGTGCCAGCAGTCGGAGCGGGGGGGCCTACAATGAGCAGTTCTTC. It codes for CASSRSGGAYNEQFF.

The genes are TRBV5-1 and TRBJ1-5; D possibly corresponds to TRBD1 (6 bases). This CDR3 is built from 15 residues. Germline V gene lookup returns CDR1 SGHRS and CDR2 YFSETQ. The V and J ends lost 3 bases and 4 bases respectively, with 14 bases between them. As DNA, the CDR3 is TGCGCCAGCAGCTGGACGACAGGCGGGAATCAGCCCCAGCATTTT. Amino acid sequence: CASSWTTGGNQPQHF.

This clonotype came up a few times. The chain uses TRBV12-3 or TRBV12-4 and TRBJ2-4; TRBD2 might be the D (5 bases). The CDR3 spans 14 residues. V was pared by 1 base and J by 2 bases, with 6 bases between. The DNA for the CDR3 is TGTGCCAGCAGTTTAGGGGAGCCCAAAAACATTCAGTACTTC. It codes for CASSLGEPKNIQYF.

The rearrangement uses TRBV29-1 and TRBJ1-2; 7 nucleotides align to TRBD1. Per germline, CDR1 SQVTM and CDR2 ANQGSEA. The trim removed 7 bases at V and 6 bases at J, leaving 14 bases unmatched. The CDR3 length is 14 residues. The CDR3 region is CSAATGAVVDGYTF. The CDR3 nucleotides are TGCAGCGCCGCCACAGGGGCGGTTGTGGATGGCTACACCTTC.

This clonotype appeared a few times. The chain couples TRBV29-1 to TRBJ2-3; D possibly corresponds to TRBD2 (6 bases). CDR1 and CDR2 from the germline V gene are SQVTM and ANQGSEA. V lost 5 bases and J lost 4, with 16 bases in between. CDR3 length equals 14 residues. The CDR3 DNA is TGCAGCGTTCTGGAGGGAGCGTTAGCAGATACGCAGTATTTT. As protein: CSVLEGALADTQYF.

The CDR3 region is CASSDPPMGAKLFF. CDR3 nucleotides: TGTGCCAGCAGTGATCCCCCCATGGGGGCAAAACTGTTTTTT. This chain links TRBV12-3 or TRBV12-4 with TRBJ1-4, with D possibly TRBD1 on 6 matching bases. The CDR3 sequence is 14 residues long. V lost 5 bases to trimming and J lost 10 bases, with 17 bases between them.

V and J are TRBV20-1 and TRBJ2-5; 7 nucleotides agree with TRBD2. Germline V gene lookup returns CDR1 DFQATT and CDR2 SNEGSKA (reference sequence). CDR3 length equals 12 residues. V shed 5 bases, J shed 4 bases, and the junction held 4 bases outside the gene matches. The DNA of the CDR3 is TGCAGTGCTCAGCGGGGATCAGAGACCCAGTACTTC. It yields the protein CSAQRGSETQYF.

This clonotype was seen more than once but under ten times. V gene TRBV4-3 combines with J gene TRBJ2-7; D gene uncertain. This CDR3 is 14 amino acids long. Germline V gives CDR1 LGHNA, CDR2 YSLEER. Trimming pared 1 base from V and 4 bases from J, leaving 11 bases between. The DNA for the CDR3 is TGCGCCAGCAGCCAAGTGTTGGGCCGGTACGAGCAGTACTTC. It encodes CASSQVLGRYEQYF.

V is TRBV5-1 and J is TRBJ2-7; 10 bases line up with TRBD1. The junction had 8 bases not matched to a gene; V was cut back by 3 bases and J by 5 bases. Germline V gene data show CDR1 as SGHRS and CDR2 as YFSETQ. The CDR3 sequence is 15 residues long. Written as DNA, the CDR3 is TGCGCCAGCAGCTCTCCGGGACAGGGGATTCACGAGCAGTACTTC. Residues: CASSSPGQGIHEQYF.